This T cell receptor beta chain was captured in a study of T cells in narcolepsy (dated by TCRdb to 2016 to 2019). Turning to the overall study: Healthy control donors were enrolled in the study alongside patients who had narcolepsy type 1 or type 2 (NT1, NT2). The study sought autoreactive T cells targeting hypocretin neuron self-antigens (hypocretin, TRIB2) in narcolepsy patients, using TCR Vbeta sequencing to track clonotypes in blood and CSF. Here is what the overall study found, with its caveats: Autoreactive clonotypes were reported to be detected serially in the blood of the same patients and of different patients, but not in the blood of healthy controls. Some blood memory CD4+ repertoires from patients and controls contained no sequences matching autoreactive T cell clones. Numbers of sequenced blood memory CD4+ clonotypes were comparable, with averages of about 39,494 in patients and some 30,000 in controls. Plots comparing CSF and blood CD4+ T cell clonotypes from the same patient highlighted HCRT-specific and TRIB2-specific autoreactive clonotypes.

On this clone itself: The antigen it recognizes is unknown. Qualities for individual bases were not recorded, and no much larger clone is one base off.

V trim: 7 bases; J trim: 6 bases; unmatched bases: 8. The germline V gene gives CDR1 as SGHVS and CDR2 as FQNEAQ. The CDR3, from cysteine to phenylalanine, totals 14 residues. Only CDR3 DNA remains: 42 bases, in frame from the first base. Receptors were amplified or captured by the immunoSEQ multiplex PCR assay. TCRdb holds this immuneACCESS table with in-frame rearrangements only. Some clones are missing; in checked studies, unresolved V genes explain under half, and the rest has no known cause. Recorded for this sample are some 30,000 clones; approximately 80% of them occurred a single time. 1% to 1.2% of the sample is taken by the ten largest. For TCR Vbeta sequencing, memory CD4+ T cells were sorted ex vivo from the peripheral blood of both healthy controls and narcolepsy patients.

This clonotype was sampled from a human donor in good health. The chain is made from TRBV7-8 and TRBJ2-3; 9 junctional bases match TRBD2. The specimen sequenced was memory (CD45RA-) CD4+ T cells from blood. This specimen's cell subset or site label, per the study, means: memory T cells sorted ex vivo from peripheral blood. Here the CDR3 is given as CASTRTSDRDTQYF. Read as DNA, the sequence is TGTGCCAGCACCCGGACTAGCGATAGGGATACGCAGTATTTT.